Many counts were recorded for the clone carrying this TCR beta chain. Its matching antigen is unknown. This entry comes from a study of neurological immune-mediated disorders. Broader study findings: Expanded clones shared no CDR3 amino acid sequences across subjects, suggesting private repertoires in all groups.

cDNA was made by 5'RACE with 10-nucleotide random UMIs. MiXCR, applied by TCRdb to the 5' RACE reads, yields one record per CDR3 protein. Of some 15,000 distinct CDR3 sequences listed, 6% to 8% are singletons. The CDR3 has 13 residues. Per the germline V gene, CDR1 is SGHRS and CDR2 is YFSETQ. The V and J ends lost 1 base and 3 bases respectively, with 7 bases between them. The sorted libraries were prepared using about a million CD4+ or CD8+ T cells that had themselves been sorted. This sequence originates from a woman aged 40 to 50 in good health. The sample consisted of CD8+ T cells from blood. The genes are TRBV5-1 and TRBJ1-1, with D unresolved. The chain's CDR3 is CASSLTGYTEAFF. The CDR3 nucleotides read TGCGCCAGCAGCTTGACGGGTTACACTGAAGCTTTCTTT. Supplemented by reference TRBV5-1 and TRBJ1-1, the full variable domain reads KAGVTQTPRYLIKTRGQQVTLSCSPISGHRSVSWYQQTPGQGLQFLFEYFSETQRNKGNFPGRFSGRQFSNSRSEMNVSTLELGDSALYLCASSLTGYTEAFFGQGTRLTVV.